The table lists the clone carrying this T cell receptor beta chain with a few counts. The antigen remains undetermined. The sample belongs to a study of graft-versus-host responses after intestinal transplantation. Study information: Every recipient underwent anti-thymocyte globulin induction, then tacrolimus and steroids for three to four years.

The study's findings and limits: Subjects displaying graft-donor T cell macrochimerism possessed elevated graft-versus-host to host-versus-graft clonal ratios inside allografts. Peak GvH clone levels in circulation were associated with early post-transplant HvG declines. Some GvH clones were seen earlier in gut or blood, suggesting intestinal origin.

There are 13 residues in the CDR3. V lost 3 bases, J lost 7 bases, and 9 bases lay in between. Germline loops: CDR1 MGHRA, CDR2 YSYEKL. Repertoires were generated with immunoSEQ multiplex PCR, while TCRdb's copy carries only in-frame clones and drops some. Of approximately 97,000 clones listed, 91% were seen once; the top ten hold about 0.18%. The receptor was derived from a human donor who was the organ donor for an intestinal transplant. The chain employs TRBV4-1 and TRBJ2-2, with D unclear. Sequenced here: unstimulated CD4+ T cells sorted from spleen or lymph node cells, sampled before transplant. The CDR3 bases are TGCGCCAGCAGCCACCAGGCGAACGGGGAGCTGTTTTTT. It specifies CASSHQANGELFF.